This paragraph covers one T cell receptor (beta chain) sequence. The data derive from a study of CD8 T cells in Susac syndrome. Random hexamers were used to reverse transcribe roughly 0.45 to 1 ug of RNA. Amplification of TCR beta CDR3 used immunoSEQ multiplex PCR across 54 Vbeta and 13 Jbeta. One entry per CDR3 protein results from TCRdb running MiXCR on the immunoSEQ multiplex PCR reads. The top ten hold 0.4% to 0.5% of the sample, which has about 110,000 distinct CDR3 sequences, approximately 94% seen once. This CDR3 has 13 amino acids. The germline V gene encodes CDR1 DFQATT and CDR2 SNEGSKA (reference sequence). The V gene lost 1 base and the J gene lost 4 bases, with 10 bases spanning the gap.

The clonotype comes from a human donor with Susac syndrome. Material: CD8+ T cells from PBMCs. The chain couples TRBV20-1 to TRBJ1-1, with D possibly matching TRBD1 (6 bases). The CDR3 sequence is CSARGGAGTEAFF. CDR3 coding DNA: TGCAGTGCTAGAGGGGGGGCCGGCACTGAAGCTTTCTTT.